The 6 T cell receptor beta chains presented below share a single source sample, sequenced in a study of identical twins. TCRdb recomputed calls from the 5' RACE reads with MiXCR, one row per CDR3 protein. The table shows around 480,000 distinct CDR3 sequences, with 14% occurring only once. The same sample was also studied in work on yellow fever vaccine responses in identical twins.

The sequenced sample was CD4+ T cells sorted from blood. Every receptor here comes from a woman between 18 and 29 years old in good health.

In its sample, this clonotype was seen a few times. The chain has TRBV3-1 and TRBJ2-5; D is perhaps TRBD2 (5 bases). The germline CDR1 and CDR2 sequences are LGHDT and YNNKEL (reference sequence). V gave up 1 base and J gave up 7 bases, with 13 bases separating them. The CDR3 is 14 amino acids. CDR3 DNA sequence: TGTGCCAGCAGCCAAGTAGAGGGAATTGGGACCCAGTACTTC. Residues: CASSQVEGIGTQYF.

Many counts were recorded for this clonotype. The chain employs TRBV5-1 and TRBJ2-1; 11 nucleotides match TRBD2. This CDR3 spans 14 amino acids. Germline loops: CDR1 SGHRS, CDR2 YFSETQ. Unmatched junction bases numbered 10, after V lost 4 bases and J lost 13 bases. CDR3 bases: TGCGCCAGCAGCGATTTTAGCGGGAGGGCCCGCCAGTTCTTC. Amino acids: CASSDFSGRARQFF.

V is TRBV10-3 and J is TRBJ1-2, with 9 positions matching TRBD1. This CDR3 spans 14 amino acids. V was clipped by 4 bases and J by 8 bases; unmatched bases: 8. The germline V gene encodes CDR1 ENHRY and CDR2 SYGVKD. The DNA for the CDR3 is TGTGCCATCAGTGGAACAGGGGGCTCGGGGGGCTACACCTTC. It codes for CAISGTGGSGGYTF.

CDR3 residues: CASSQTTLSPGFF. The CDR3 DNA reads as TGTGCCAGCAGCCAAACAACACTATCACCTGGGTTCTTC. The rearrangement links TRBV3-1 to TRBJ2-1; D remains ambiguous. Germline CDR1 is LGHDT and CDR2 is YNNKEL (reference sequence). This CDR3 region has 13 residues. Between the trimmed V and J ends, which lost 2 bases and 15 bases, there was a span of 17 bases.

This clonotype was seen more than once but under ten times. The chain joins TRBV20-1 to TRBJ1-5; D is uncertain. The CDR3 is made up of 15 amino acids. CDR1 and CDR2 (germline): DFQATT, SNEGSKA (reference sequence). Trimming took 7 bases from V and 0 from J, leaving 16 bases between them. In DNA form, the CDR3 reads TGCAGTGGAAGCCCCCGACGCCATAGCAATCAGCCCCAGCATTTT. It specifies CSGSPRRHSNQPQHF.

In this sample, this clonotype turned up a few times. This chain joins TRBV5-1 and TRBJ2-3, with TRBD2 matching over 7 bases. V lost 0 bases to trimming and J lost 6 bases; unmatched junction nucleotides: 10. This CDR3 spans 16 amino acids. Germline CDR1 reads SGHRS; CDR2 reads YFSETQ. The CDR3 here is CASSLGLTSAGDTQYF. CDR3 in DNA: TGCGCCAGCAGCTTGGGGCTAACTAGCGCAGGGGATACGCAGTATTTT.